These T cell receptor beta chains were read from a single sample in a study of cytomegalovirus exposure and HLA in healthy donors. TCRdb keeps only in-frame clones here, not all; method: immunoSEQ multiplex PCR. Of approximately 290,000 clones in the sample, about 80% were seen once. The material sequenced was PBMCs. These receptors all stem from a girl aged 2 to 10 in good health and CMV-seronegative. Each CDR3 is given with its conserved first and last residue. The D gene is left open where the match is weak. For some rows the clone size is stated as once, few or many, or as a class when expanded; others skip it.

j_call	v_call	clone_size	d_call	cdr3_nt	cdr3_aa
TRBJ2-1	TRBV4-1	once	TRBD2	TGCGCCAGCAGCTCCCGGACTAGCGGGAGGATGAATGAGCAGTTCTTC	CASSSRTSGRMNEQFF
TRBJ2-1	TRBV4-2	NA	NA	TGTGCCAGCAGGGCAGATTACAATGAGCAGTTCTTC	CASRADYNEQFF
TRBJ1-2	TRBV28	NA	NA	TGTGCCAGCAGTACGGGATCAACCAAATACACCTTC	CASSTGSTKYTF
TRBJ1-1	TRBV28	NA	NA	TGTGCCAGCCGCGGACAGTACACTGAAGCTTTCTTT	CASRGQYTEAFF
TRBJ2-1	TRBV5-5	NA	NA	TGTGCCAGCAGCTATCCTAAAGGGGTAGGGGGTGAGCAGTTCTTC	CASSYPKGVGGEQFF
TRBJ1-5	TRBV5-1	few	TRBD1	TGCGCCAGCAGCCCTACCGGACAGGGAGGTCATCAGCCCCAGCATTTT	CASSPTGQGGHQPQHF
TRBJ1-2	TRBV28	NA	NA	TGTGCCAGCAGTTTGGGGTGGGGGGAGTTAAGAGGCTACACCTTC	CASSLGWGELRGYTF
TRBJ2-3	TRBV2	NA	NA	TGTGCCAGCACGAAGAGGGGGGGAGATACGCAGTATTTT	CASTKRGGDTQYF
TRBJ2-7	TRBV14	NA	NA	TGTGCCAGCAGCCAAGCCTCGGGGGATCACCCCTACGAGCAGTACTTC	CASSQASGDHPYEQYF
TRBJ2-4	TRBV15	once	NA	TGTGCCACCAGCAGGGGGTTCCTCCTTTCGCCCGGGGTACAATCCAAAAACATTCAGTACTTC	CATSRGFLLSPGVQSKNIQYF
TRBJ1-1	TRBV5-4	NA	NA	TGTGCCAGCAGCTTGGACTTTATGAACACTGAAGCTTTCTTT	CASSLDFMNTEAFF
TRBJ1-4	TRBV28	once	TRBD1	TGTGCCAGCAGTTTGCCGCAGGGGGCTGAAAAACTGTTTTTT	CASSLPQGAEKLFF
TRBJ2-5	TRBV9	few	NA	TGTGCCAGCAGCGTAGTTGGGGGCCGGGAGACCCAGTACTTC	CASSVVGGRETQYF
TRBJ1-2	TRBV2	NA	TRBD1	TGTACCAGCAGCCAGACAGGGGACTATGGCTACACCTTC	CTSSQTGDYGYTF
TRBJ1-4	TRBV10-3	NA	NA	TGTGCCATCAGTGAGCAGGACAGTCCGAATGAAAAACTGTTTTTT	CAISEQDSPNEKLFF
TRBJ2-1	TRBV30	few	NA	TGTGCCTGGAGCGGCGGGACAGCTACTAATGAGCAGTTCTTC	CAWSGGTATNEQFF
TRBJ1-6	TRBV4-2	NA	TRBD1	TGTGCCAGCAGCCAAAAGGGGGACAGAGACATTACTGTGGCCCTCCACTTT	CASSQKGDRDITVALHF
TRBJ1-1	TRBV9	few	TRBD1	TGTGCCAGCAGCCCGGACAGGCCGAACACTGAAGCTTTCTTT	CASSPDRPNTEAFF
TRBJ1-3	TRBV7-9	once	NA	TGTGCCAGCAGCTTACGTGCTGGAAACACCATATATTTT	CASSLRAGNTIYF
TRBJ1-3	TRBV9	once	NA	TGTGCCAGCAGCTCCCACTCTGGAAACACCATATATTTT	CASSSHSGNTIYF
TRBJ2-3	TRBV9	NA	NA	TGTGCCAGCAGCGTAGATATAACAGATACGCAGTATTTT	CASSVDITDTQYF
TRBJ2-7	TRBV6-5	NA	NA	TGTGCCAGCAGTCGATATACAGGGGGGGGCTACGAGCAGTACTTC	CASSRYTGGGYEQYF